A selection of T cell receptor beta chains follows, all from one sample in a study of blood T cell repertoires in COVID-19. Profiled with immunoSEQ multiplex PCR; TCRdb holds only in-frame clones, not every one. The table has 150,000 to 200,000 clones, around 90% seen once. The sample taken for sequencing was peripheral blood. The receptors were sampled from a man aged 18 to 29 with acute or convalescent COVID-19. Both conserved end residues are part of each CDR3. The D gene is left open where the match is weak. Expanded clones get a size class; other rows say once, few or many, or leave the size out.

>NA|TRBV5-1|NA|TRBJ1-6
TGCGCCAGCGATTGGCAGGGGCCGGGGTCACCCCTCCACTTT
CASDWQGPGSPLHF
>few|TRBV2|TRBD1|TRBJ1-4
TGTGCCAGCAGTGACGGAAGGACAGGGAATGAAAAACTGTTTTTT
CASSDGRTGNEKLFF
>NA|TRBV18|TRBD2|TRBJ2-1
TGTGCCAGCTCACCCCTCGGACTAGCGGGTTACAATGAGCAGTTCTTC
CASSPLGLAGYNEQFF
>NA|TRBV12-5|NA|TRBJ1-5
TGTGCTAGTGGTTCCTGGGGAGTTTTCAATCAGCCCCAGCATTTT
CASGSWGVFNQPQHF
>NA|TRBV13|NA|TRBJ1-1
TGTGCCAGCAGCTTAGCCCAGGCAGGCGGGGGGCCTGAAGCTTTCTTT
CASSLAQAGGGPEAFF
>NA|TRBV19|NA|TRBJ2-1
TGTGCCAGTAGTAGCGGAGGGCTGGGGAATGAGCAGTTCTTC
CASSSGGLGNEQFF
>NA|TRBV9|NA|TRBJ2-1
TGTGCCAGCAGCGTAGCCTCGGGGTGGGGGAGGGCCCCAGGGGACAATGAGCAGTTCTTC
CASSVASGWGRAPGDNEQFF
>NA|TRBV19|TRBD1|TRBJ1-2
TGTGCCAGTAGTATAACAGGGGGCAAAGACTATGGCTACACCTTC
CASSITGGKDYGYTF
>NA|TRBV2|NA|TRBJ2-7
TGTGCCAGCAATCAGGGGACCTCCTACGAGCAGTACTTC
CASNQGTSYEQYF
>NA|TRBV5-1|NA|TRBJ2-1
TGCGCCAGCAACCAGGGACAAGCCCTGTACAATGAGCAGTTCTTC
CASNQGQALYNEQFF
>NA|TRBV19|TRBD1|TRBJ1-5
TGTGCCAGTAGTCCAGGGGGCCGGGGCAATCAGCCCCAGCATTTT
CASSPGGRGNQPQHF
>once|TRBV10-3|TRBD1|TRBJ2-1
TGTGCCATCAGTGAGAGACAGGGGGCCTCCTACAATGAGCAGTTCTTC
CAISERQGASYNEQFF
>NA|TRBV5-1|NA|TRBJ1-4
TGCGCCAGCAGCCTCAGCCCCCAGGTCTCGGGGAAGGTGGCTGAAAAACTGTTTTTT
CASSLSPQVSGKVAEKLFF
>NA|TRBV9|TRBD1|TRBJ2-7
TGTGCCAGCACTAAACGAGGGGGCTCTAGGGACGAGCAGTACTTC
CASTKRGGSRDEQYF
>once|TRBV9|TRBD1|TRBJ1-1
TGTGCCAGCAGCGTAGCTACAGGGGCACTAAACACTGAAGCTTTCTTT
CASSVATGALNTEAFF
>NA|TRBV30|TRBD1|TRBJ1-4
TGTGCCTGGAGTCGGGACAGGTCAGAAAAACTGTTTTTT
CAWSRDRSEKLFF
>NA|TRBV5-1|TRBD1|TRBJ2-5
TGCGCCAGCAGCCCAGCGAGACTACAGGGGTCGGAGCAAGAGACCCAGTACTTC
CASSPARLQGSEQETQYF
>once|TRBV6-6|NA|TRBJ1-1
TGTGCCAGCAGTTACAGTCAGGGGATGAACACTGAAGCTTTCTTT
CASSYSQGMNTEAFF
>NA|TRBV11-3|TRBD2|TRBJ2-1
TGTGCCAGCAGCCCCCCGGGGACTAGCGGGGTACAGTTCTTC
CASSPPGTSGVQFF
>NA|TRBV6-5|TRBD2|TRBJ2-7
TGTGCCAGCGAGGATCGAGCGGGGGGAATCAACGAGCAGTACTTC
CASEDRAGGINEQYF
>NA|TRBV3-1/TRBV3-2|TRBD2|TRBJ2-1
TGTGCCAGCAGCCAAGATTGGGCTAGCGGCAATGAGCAGTTCTTC
CASSQDWASGNEQFF
>NA|TRBV2|NA|TRBJ1-2
TGTGCCAGCAGTGTCACGGGGAACTATGGCTACACCTTC
CASSVTGNYGYTF
>NA|TRBV27|NA|TRBJ2-1
TGTGCCAGCAAAAGTATAATTATCGGGGTTAATGAGCAGTTCTTC
CASKSIIIGVNEQFF
>once|TRBV19|TRBD2|TRBJ2-7
TGTGCCAGTAGTCCACAGCCCCCTTCTAGCGGCGCTAGCTCCTACGAGCAGTACTTC
CASSPQPPSSGASSYEQYF
>NA|TRBV6-6|NA|TRBJ1-6
TGTGCCAGCAGGCGGGGTAGCTCCTATAATTCACCCCTCCACTTT
CASRRGSSYNSPLHF
>NA|TRBV7-2|TRBD1|TRBJ1-1
TGTGCCAGCAGCTATAGGGACAGGATAACTGAAGCTTTCTTT
CASSYRDRITEAFF
>NA|TRBV14|TRBD1|TRBJ2-7
TGTGCCAGCAGCCAAGATAAGAGACAGGGGTACTACGAGCAGTACTTC
CASSQDKRQGYYEQYF
>NA|TRBV6-5|TRBD1|TRBJ1-1
TGTGCCAGCAGTTACCGACAGGGAGTTGAGGCTTTCTTT
CASSYRQGVEAFF
>NA|TRBV6-5|NA|TRBJ1-1
TGTGCCAGCAGTTACGGGGGGACCAACACTGAAGCTTTCTTT
CASSYGGTNTEAFF
>NA|TRBV5-1|TRBD1|TRBJ1-2
TGCGCCAGCAGCTTGGGGGACAGGGAGAGCTATGGCTACACCTTC
CASSLGDRESYGYTF
>NA|TRBV24-1|NA|TRBJ2-1
TGTGCCACCAGTGAAGGGCAGGGAGGTGAGCAGTTCTTC
CATSEGQGGEQFF
>NA|TRBV6-4|TRBD2|TRBJ2-1
TGTGCCAGCAGTGACGGGCGGGGGGCCCGGAATGAGCAGTTCTTC
CASSDGRGARNEQFF
>NA|TRBV27|TRBD1|TRBJ2-1
TGTGCCAGCAGTTTAAAGGGACAGACCTTTTCCTACAATGAGCAGTTCTTC
CASSLKGQTFSYNEQFF
>NA|TRBV3-1/TRBV3-2|NA|TRBJ1-1
TGTGCCAGCAGCCTCACAGGGAGCACTGAAGCTTTCTTT
CASSLTGSTEAFF
>NA|TRBV4-1|TRBD1|TRBJ2-7
TGCGCCAGCAGCCAGGACAGGCCGGCCTACGAGCAGTACTTC
CASSQDRPAYEQYF
>NA|TRBV6-4|TRBD1|TRBJ1-2
TGTGCCAGCAGTGACCCAGGGACAGGACACTATGGCTACACCTTC
CASSDPGTGHYGYTF
>NA|TRBV5-6|TRBD1|TRBJ2-1
TGTGCCAGCAGCGACAGGGGGCGAAACTACAATGAGCAGTTCTTC
CASSDRGRNYNEQFF
>NA|TRBV5-1|NA|TRBJ2-7
TGCGCCAGCAGCTTGGCGATGGGGGGGGCGCTTAGCGAGCAGTACTTC
CASSLAMGGALSEQYF
>NA|TRBV5-8|TRBD1|TRBJ1-1
TGTGCCAGCAGCCACCCGGGGACAGGGAACACTGAAGCTTTCTTT
CASSHPGTGNTEAFF
>NA|TRBV6-5|TRBD1|TRBJ2-7
TGTGCCAGCAGCCTAAAGGGGGCCACCTACGAGCAGTACTTC
CASSLKGATYEQYF
>NA|TRBV24-1|TRBD2|TRBJ2-1
TGTGCCACCAGTGATCCTCCCGGGGCGACTAGCGGGGGGAACAATGAGCAGTTCTTC
CATSDPPGATSGGNNEQFF
>NA|TRBV19|TRBD2|TRBJ2-1
TGTGCCATTAAGACTAGCGGCAATGAGCAGTTCTTC
CAIKTSGNEQFF
>NA|TRBV29-1|NA|TRBJ2-3
TGCAGCGGCGATACGACAGCAGATACGCAGTATTTT
CSGDTTADTQYF
>NA|TRBV5-1|NA|TRBJ1-1
TGCGCCAGCAGCTCTCAGGGGAACACTGAAGCTTTCTTT
CASSSQGNTEAFF
>NA|TRBV6-2/TRBV6-3|NA|TRBJ1-4
TGTGCCAGCAGTTACCTGAAGCAAGCGTTTTGGGAAAAACTGTTTTTT
CASSYLKQAFWEKLFF
>once|TRBV5-1|NA|TRBJ2-2
TGCGCCAGCAGCTTAGGTGACAGGGAGGCCGGGGAGCTGTTTTTT
CASSLGDREAGELFF
>NA|TRBV19|TRBD1|TRBJ2-3
TGTGCCAGTGGGGACAGGCGATACACAGATACGCAGTATTTT
CASGDRRYTDTQYF
>NA|TRBV6-5|NA|TRBJ1-1
TGTGCCAGTTCTACGTCGGGACAGAACACTGAAGCTTTCTTT
CASSTSGQNTEAFF
>many|TRBV19|NA|TRBJ1-4
TGTGCCACTAGGGAGGGCGAAAAACTGTTTTTT
CATREGEKLFF
>NA|TRBV7-7|TRBD2|TRBJ2-2
TGTGCCAGCAGGCTGGATAGCGGGACTCGATCCGGGGAGCTGTTTTTT
CASRLDSGTRSGELFF
>NA|TRBV5-1|NA|TRBJ1-2
TGCGCCAGCAGCCCGGGAGGGGGGACCTATGGCTACACCTTC
CASSPGGGTYGYTF